This note documents a single T cell receptor beta chain sequence. Its cognate antigen is unknown. This CDR3 spans 14 amino acids. V dropped 7 bases and J dropped 0 bases, with 13 bases sitting between them. The germline gives CDR1 SQVTM, CDR2 ANQGSEA. This entry belongs to a study of graft-versus-host responses after intestinal transplantation. Study-wide context: Recipients obtained multivisceral, liver-intestinal, or isolated intestinal transplants.

Sequencing was performed with immunoSEQ multiplex PCR; in TCRdb, only in-frame clones are kept and a portion is missing. The sample holds around 45,000 clones; approximately 95% are singletons and the top ten take around 1.4%. Study conclusions and caveats: Recipient marrow held GvH clones, some first seen in ileum or blood.

This TCR was sampled from a human patient who received an intestinal transplant, so some T cells may come from the graft donor. The material sequenced was PBMCs, taken more than 310 days after intestinal transplant. V usage is TRBV29-1 and J usage is TRBJ2-1; D unclear. The CDR3 nucleotides read TGCAGCGCCGCCCGCATGAGCTCCTACAATGAGCAGTTCTTC. It translates to CSAARMSSYNEQFF.